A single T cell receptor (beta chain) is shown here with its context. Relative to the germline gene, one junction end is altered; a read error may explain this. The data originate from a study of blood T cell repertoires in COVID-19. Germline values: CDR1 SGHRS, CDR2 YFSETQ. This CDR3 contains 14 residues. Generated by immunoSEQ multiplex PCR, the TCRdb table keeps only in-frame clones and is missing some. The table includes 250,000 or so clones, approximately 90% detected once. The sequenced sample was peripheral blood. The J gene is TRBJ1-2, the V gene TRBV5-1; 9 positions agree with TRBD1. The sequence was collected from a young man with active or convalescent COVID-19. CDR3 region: CASSLEGTGQDRFF. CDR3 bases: TGCGCCAGCAGCTTGGAAGGGACAGGGCAAGATCGCTTCTTC. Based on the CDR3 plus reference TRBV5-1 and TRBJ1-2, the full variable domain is KAGVTQTPRYLIKTRGQQVTLSCSPISGHRSVSWYQQTPGQGLQFLFEYFSETQRNKGNFPGRFSGRQFSNSRSEMNVSTLELGDSALYLCASSLEGTGQDRFFGSGTRLTVV.